The present T cell receptor (beta chain) was sequenced within a study of tumor-infiltrating lymphocytes in primary liver carcinoma. The roughly 17-32 mg bulk tissue piece was not sorted before simultaneous RNA and DNA extraction. Tumors were each sampled at five separate regions. V dropped 10 bases and J dropped 3 bases, with 16 bases sitting between them. The germline CDR1 and CDR2 sequences are MNHEY and SVGAGI. The CDR3 has 14 residues. Total RNA amounting to approximately 460 ng was the source from which TCR beta cDNA was made with a constant-region primer. Researchers made the TCR beta libraries by running three nested multiplex PCR rounds with slightly modified ARM-PCR. TRBV1-TRBV30 forward and Cbeta reverse primers drove the first two approximately 10-cycle rounds. TCRdb passed the multiplex PCR reads through MiXCR, listing each CDR3 protein once. The data contain about 120,000 distinct CDR3 sequences, around two thirds of them singletons.

Regarding the study as a whole: Tumor region pairs showed greater overlap than either tumor-adjacent or tumor-blood pairs did.

Comment on this clonotype: Its antigen is as yet unknown. Given a much more abundant clone one base away, this may be a read error.

What was sequenced was liver tumor tissue from sampling region 1. The subset here: tumor region T1, superior pole. The source is a woman between 55 and 75 years old with primary liver carcinoma and hepatitis B virus infection. This chain uses TRBV6-5 with TRBJ2-1, with D perhaps being TRBD1 or TRBD2 (6 bases each). DNA for the CDR3: TGTGCCACCAGAGAAAGGGGGGTCTACAATGAGCAGTTCTTC. Translated, it gives CATRERGVYNEQFF.